This TCR beta chain was recorded in a study of blood T cells in healthy people across ages. Then a second PCR, running about 6 to 11 cycles, was carried out with a sample-barcoded 5' primer and a J-beta primer mix. TCRdb redid the calling of the 5' RACE reads with MiXCR, one entry per CDR3 protein. The sample includes around 1,900,000 distinct CDR3 sequences, 30% to 40% of them seen just once. This clonotype was found a few times. Losses at the gene ends were 5 bases for V and 4 bases for J; bases not matched to a gene: 7. This CDR3 spans 14 amino acids. Germline CDR1 and CDR2: DFQATT and SNEGSKA (reference sequence).

The chain is built from TRBV20-1 and TRBJ2-1, with TRBD1 matching 8 bases. Sequencing was done on a sample of blood. The receptor's source is a human donor in good health. CDR3 amino acids: CSAQTGVGYNEQFF. CDR3 bases: TGCAGTGCTCAGACAGGGGTAGGGTACAATGAGCAGTTCTTC.